Following are 17 T cell receptor beta chains from one sample sequenced in a study of regulatory dendritic cells for organ transplantation. This table comes from immunoSEQ multiplex PCR, and its TCRdb copy is limited to in-frame clones, with some not included. The sample lists under 40,000 clones; 85% to 95% were seen once. Sequenced input: naive CD8+ T cells from blood. The subset was: CD45RA+ naive T cells. The receptor set was obtained from a human donor in good health.

This sequence joins TRBV27 and TRBJ1-5; no clear D. The CDR3 spans 13 residues. The germline CDR1 and CDR2 sequences are MNHEY and SMNVEV (reference sequence). Trimming left V 4 bases short and J 0 bases short, with 4 bases between. DNA of the CDR3: TGTGCCAGCAGTTCCCTTAGCAATCAGCCCCAGCATTTT. Translated: CASSSLSNQPQHF.

Only one count was recorded for this clone. The V gene is TRBV11-2, the J gene TRBJ2-5; 9 positions agree with TRBD1. The CDR3 has 16 amino acids. CDR1 and CDR2 (germline): SGHAT, FQNNGV. V trimming: 5 bases; J trimming: 5 bases; junction bases outside the gene matches: 12. The CDR3 bases are TGTGCCAGCAGCCGGACAGGGGTTGGATTAGGGGAGACCCAGTACTTC. It translates to CASSRTGVGLGETQYF.

The rearrangement links TRBV6-5 to TRBJ2-1, with D maybe TRBD1 (6 bases). This CDR3 region has 15 residues. Trimming removed 4 bases at V and 3 bases at J, with 13 bases between. CDR1 MNHEY and CDR2 SVGAGI come from the germline V gene. CDR3 in amino acids: CASSSGDSFYNEQFF. CDR3 DNA: TGTGCCAGCAGTTCAGGGGATAGTTTCTACAATGAGCAGTTCTTC.

V gene TRBV9 combines with J gene TRBJ2-7, with TRBD1 as a possible D gene (5 bases). The CDR3 is 14 amino acids. CDR1 is SGDLS and CDR2 is YYNGEE in the germline V gene. Trimming cost V 0 bases and J 6 bases, with 13 bases left between them. CDR3 sequence (DNA): TGTGCCAGCAGCGTAGCGTCCGTAGGGGCCGAGCAGTACTTC. Protein: CASSVASVGAEQYF. The variable domain in full, completed from reference TRBV9 and TRBJ2-7, reads DSGVTQTPKHLITATGQRVTLRCSPRSGDLSVYWYQQSLDQGLQFLIQYYNGEERAKGNILERFSAQQFPDLHSELNLSSLELGDSALYFCASSVASVGAEQYFGPGTRLTVT.

This rearrangement joins TRBV4-3 to TRBJ2-2, with D perhaps assigned TRBD1 or TRBD2 (5 bases each). Germline V gene lookup returns CDR1 LGHNA and CDR2 YSLEER. V dropped 0 bases and J dropped 5 bases, with 16 bases sitting between them. This CDR3 region has 17 residues. The CDR3 DNA follows: TGCGCCAGCAGCCAAGATGATCCGAGGGGCGTGACCGGGGAGCTGTTTTTT. This translates into CASSQDDPRGVTGELFF.

The chain combines TRBV6-5 with TRBJ1-2; D gene uncertain. The CDR3 contains 16 residues. Germline CDR1 and CDR2: MNHEY and SVGAGI. The V gene lost 2 bases and the J gene lost 5 bases, with 18 bases spanning the gap. The CDR3 DNA sequence: TGTGCCAGCAGTTACGGATCCGGTCTGGGGTATTATGGCTACACCTTC. This sequence encodes CASSYGSGLGYYGYTF.

The rearrangement uses TRBV7-3 and TRBJ2-7, with D perhaps TRBD2 (6 bases). Trimming took 5 bases from V and 3 from J, leaving 11 bases between them. Germline values: CDR1 SGHTA, CDR2 FQGTGA. CDR3 size: 13 residues. The CDR3 DNA follows: TGTGCCAGCAGCGTTGACGGGAGCTACGAGCAGTACTTC. This translates into CASSVDGSYEQYF.

The chain uses TRBV5-6 and TRBJ1-4; no firm D call. From germline, CDR1 is SGHDT and CDR2 YYEEEE. The V end lost 4 bases, the J end lost 0 bases, and 10 bases lay between the germline ends. The CDR3 sequence is 15 residues long. The CDR3 sequence is CASSLLLTTNEKLFF. CDR3 DNA sequence: TGTGCCAGCAGCCTGCTTTTGACAACTAATGAAAAACTGTTTTTT.

V and J are TRBV6-5 and TRBJ1-5; D ambiguous. This CDR3 has 14 residues. V dropped 0 bases and J dropped 1 base, with 4 bases sitting between them. The germline V gene encodes CDR1 MNHEY and CDR2 SVGAGI. CDR3 nucleotides: TGTGCCAGCAGTTACTCGGGGAGCAATCAGCCCCAGCATTTT. This gives the protein CASSYSGSNQPQHF.

This rearrangement joins TRBV7-8 to TRBJ1-1; D gene uncertain. The V end was cut by 2 bases, the J end by 5 bases, with 12 bases between. The CDR3 is 14 residues long. The germline CDR1 and CDR2 sequences are SGHVS and FQNEAQ. The DNA for the CDR3 is TGTGCCAGCAGCTTAAGGCGATTGGAGACTGAAGCTTTCTTT. Translating it yields CASSLRRLETEAFF.

This rearrangement joins TRBV7-8 to TRBJ1-2, with 7 bases matching TRBD1. Germline V lookup: CDR1 SGHVS, CDR2 FQNEAQ. The ends lost 1 base at V and 5 bases at J; junction bases unmatched: 10. This CDR3 is 16 amino acids long. The CDR3 spells CASSLEWEGASYGYTF. CDR3 sequence (DNA): TGTGCCAGCAGCTTAGAATGGGAGGGGGCGTCTTATGGCTACACCTTC.

This chain links TRBV5-4 with TRBJ1-6, with 10 positions matching TRBD1. Germline V gene data show CDR1 as SGHNT and CDR2 as YYREEE (reference sequence). After removal of 4 bases from V and 9 bases from J, the junction contained 7 bases not matched to a gene. CDR3 length: 15 amino acids. CDR3 sequence (DNA): TGTGCCAGCAGCCATCAGACAGGGGGCTTTTCACCCCTCCACTTT. It yields the protein CASSHQTGGFSPLHF.

The V call is TRBV4-3, the J call TRBJ2-3, with 7 nucleotides matching TRBD1. The CDR3 is made up of 13 amino acids. The J segment lost 14 bases and the V segment lost 3 bases, leaving 11 bases of the junction unmatched. CDR1 is LGHNA and CDR2 is YSLEER in the germline V gene. The CDR3 sequence: CASSQVDRDSLYF. For the CDR3, the DNA is TGCGCCAGCAGCCAGGTCGACAGGGATAGTTTGTATTTT.

The J gene is TRBJ2-5, the V gene TRBV6-1, with a tentative D call TRBD1 (5 bases). CDR3 length: 13 amino acids. Trimming removed 2 bases from V and 5 bases from J, with 9 bases in between. The germline V gene has CDR1 MNHNS and CDR2 SASEGT. For the CDR3, the DNA is TGTGCCAGCAGTGAAAGCCAGGGCGAGACCCAGTACTTC. Translated, it gives CASSESQGETQYF.

This CDR3 is CASSAGGASLGYTF. CDR3 coding DNA: TGTGCCAGCAGTGCAGGGGGCGCGAGTTTGGGCTACACCTTC. V gene TRBV6-1 combines with J gene TRBJ1-2, with TRBD1 matching 8 bases. The ends lost 4 bases at V and 8 bases at J; junction bases unmatched: 9. Germline V lookup: CDR1 MNHNS, CDR2 SASEGT. This CDR3 has 14 amino acids.

This chain links TRBV28 with TRBJ1-1, with D maybe TRBD1 (5 bases). This CDR3 spans 13 amino acids. V was clipped by 2 bases and J by 13 bases, with 17 bases between them. The germline gives CDR1 MDHEN, CDR2 SYDVKM. The CDR3 loop is CASSLGALGYDFF. CDR3 coding DNA: TGTGCCAGCAGTTTAGGGGCCTTAGGTTATGATTTCTTT.

The chain carries TRBV7-9 and TRBJ2-7; maybe TRBD1 (6 bases). Trimming cost V 5 bases and J 5 bases, with 16 bases left between them. The germline V gene has CDR1 SEHNR and CDR2 FQNEAQ (reference sequence). The CDR3 has 14 residues. The CDR3 coding sequence is TGTGCCAGCAGCCTTACAACAGGGTACGACGAGCAGTACTTC. Encoded protein: CASSLTTGYDEQYF.